This TCR beta chain was recovered during a study of blood T cell repertoires in COVID-19. The length of the CDR3 is 15 residues. Germline assignment: CDR1 LNHDA and CDR2 SQIVND (reference sequence). V gave up 6 bases and J gave up 1 base; unmatched junction bases: 5. Clones were read by immunoSEQ multiplex PCR, and TCRdb kept only the in-frame ones, dropping some. The sample shows about 150,000 clones, around 86% of them seen only once. Seattle's cohort entered during active infection and was followed longitudinally. This clonotype originated in a man aged 55 to 70 with COVID-19, enrolled during active disease. The specimen sequenced was peripheral blood. V and J are TRBV19 and TRBJ2-2, with TRBD1 matching 7 bases. CDR3 nucleotides: TGTGCCAGTAGACCAAGGACAGGGAACACCGGGGAGCTGTTTTTT. Amino acid sequence: CASRPRTGNTGELFF.